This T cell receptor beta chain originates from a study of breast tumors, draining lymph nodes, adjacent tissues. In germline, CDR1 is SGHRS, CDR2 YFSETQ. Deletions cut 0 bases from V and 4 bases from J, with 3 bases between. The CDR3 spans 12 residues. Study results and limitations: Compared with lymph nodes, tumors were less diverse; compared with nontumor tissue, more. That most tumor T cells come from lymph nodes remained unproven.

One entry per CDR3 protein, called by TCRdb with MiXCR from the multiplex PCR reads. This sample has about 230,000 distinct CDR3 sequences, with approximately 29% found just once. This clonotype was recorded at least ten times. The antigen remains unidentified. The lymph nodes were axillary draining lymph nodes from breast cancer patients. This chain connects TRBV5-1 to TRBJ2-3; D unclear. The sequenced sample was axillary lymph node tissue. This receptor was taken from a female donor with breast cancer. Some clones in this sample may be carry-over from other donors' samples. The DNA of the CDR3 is TGCGCCAGCAGCTTGGTGGCAGATACGCAGTATTTT. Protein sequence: CASSLVADTQYF.